The 4 T cell receptor beta chains below all came from one sample that was sequenced in a study of blood T cell repertoires in COVID-19 (dated by TCRdb to about 2020). The library relied on the immunoSEQ multiplex PCR assay. What TCRdb holds here is the immuneACCESS table cut down to in-frame rearrangements. Part of the clones is not present; checked against another copy, under half of the missing clones reflect an unresolved V gene, and the others are unexplained. The sample contains 140,000 to 150,000 clones, around 81% of them found a single time. The top ten hold 13% of the sample. What was sequenced was peripheral blood. These TCRs come from a man in his sixties with active or convalescent COVID-19.

The gene calls are TRBV3-1 (or the pseudogene TRBV3-2) and TRBJ1-5, with 11 positions matching TRBD1. The CDR3 runs to 16 residues. J gave up 6 bases and V 4 bases, and 8 bases lay outside the gene matches. Germline values: CDR1 LGHDT, CDR2 YNNKEL (reference sequence). CDR3 DNA: TGTGCCAGCAGCCGTTGGGAGGACAGGGGGCCTCAGCCCCAGCATTTT. Encoded protein: CASSRWEDRGPQPQHF.

CDR3 protein: CASSHPTGPLEKLFF. The CDR3 DNA follows: TGCGCCAGCAGTCATCCGACAGGTCCACTTGAAAAACTGTTTTTT. This chain joins TRBV23-1 and TRBJ1-4; D possibly corresponds to TRBD1 (6 bases). TRBV23-1 is recorded as an ORF, its role being uncertain. Trimming left V 3 bases short and J 7 bases short, with 15 bases between. The CDR3 consists of 15 residues.

V and J are TRBV11-3 and TRBJ2-7; 8 positions agree with TRBD1. The CDR3 has 13 residues. Germline CDR1 and CDR2: SGHNT and YENEEA. J lost 6 bases, V lost 8 bases, and 9 bases had no gene match. This chain's CDR3 is CASSYGTGFEQYF. Written as DNA, the CDR3 is TGTGCCAGCTCTTATGGGACAGGTTTCGAGCAGTACTTC.

The V and J genes are TRBV19 and TRBJ2-7; TRBD1 matches 7 bases. The CDR3 totals 14 residues. CDR1 and CDR2 from the germline V gene are LNHDA and SQIVND (reference sequence). Trimming took 5 bases from V and 3 from J; bases not matched to a gene: 7. In DNA form, the CDR3 reads TGTGCCAGTAGTCCAAACTCAGGGGGCTACGAGCAGTACTTC. This encodes CASSPNSGGYEQYF.